Included here is one TCR beta chain sequence, with context. As yet, its antigen is unknown. This sample was taken from a study of blood T cells in healthy people across ages. The study, taken as a whole, reports: Older age went with lower TCR beta diversity per million T cells, in a roughly linear way. Versus aged donors, long-lived donors had higher diversity and more naive CD4+ cells.

The donors, aged about 6 to 95, were healthy Caucasians from Russia. Looked up from germline, CDR1 is MGHDK and CDR2 is SYGVNS. V dropped 4 bases and J dropped 6; count of bases not matched to a gene: 8. The CDR3 sequence is 14 residues long. Through a sample-barcoded 5' primer and a J-beta primer mix, a second PCR was run for roughly 7 to 12 cycles. TCRdb analysed the 5' RACE reads with MiXCR anew, one entry per CDR3 protein. The table shows roughly 730,000 distinct CDR3 sequences, with about 61% occurring only once. The TCR comes from a man aged 40-50 years in good health. The chain carries TRBV25-1 and TRBJ1-2; 7 bases are a match to TRBD1. The material sequenced was blood. CDR3 loop: CASSVDRVGHGYTF. The DNA for the CDR3 is TGTGCCAGCAGTGTCGACAGGGTGGGCCATGGCTACACCTTC.